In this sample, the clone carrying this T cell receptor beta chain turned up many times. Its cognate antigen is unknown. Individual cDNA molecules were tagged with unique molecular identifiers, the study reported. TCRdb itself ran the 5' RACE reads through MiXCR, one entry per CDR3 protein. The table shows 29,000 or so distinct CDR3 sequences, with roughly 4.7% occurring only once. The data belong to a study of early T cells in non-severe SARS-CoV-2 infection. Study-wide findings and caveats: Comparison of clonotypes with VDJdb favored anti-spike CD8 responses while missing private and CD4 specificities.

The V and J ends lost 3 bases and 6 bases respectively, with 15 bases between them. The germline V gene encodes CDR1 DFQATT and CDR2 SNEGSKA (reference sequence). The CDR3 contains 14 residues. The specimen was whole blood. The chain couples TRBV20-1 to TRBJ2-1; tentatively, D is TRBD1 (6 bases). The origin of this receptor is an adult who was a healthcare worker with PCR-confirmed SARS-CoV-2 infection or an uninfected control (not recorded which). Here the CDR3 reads CSARSMGTSNEQFF. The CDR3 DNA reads TGCAGTGCTAGGAGTATGGGGACAAGCAATGAGCAGTTCTTC.